These T cell receptor beta chains were read from a single sample in a study of control samples from healthy donors and cancer patients. The assay was immunoSEQ multiplex PCR, and TCRdb's table has in-frame clones only and misses some. The repertoire holds fewer than 95,000 clones, 85% seen once, with less than 2.5% in the top ten. Sequencing input: blood. The receptors originated from a middle-aged woman in good health. Each CDR3 is given with its conserved first and last residue. A D gene is named only where the DNA matches it firmly. For some rows the clone size is stated as once, few or many, or as a class when expanded; others skip it.

>TRBD1|TRBJ1-1|-|TRBV5-1
TGCGCCAGCAGCTCGACGGACAGGCCCGGCGGTGAAGCTTTCTTT
CASSSTDRPGGEAFF
>-|TRBJ2-5|-|TRBV2
TGTGCCAGCACCTTTTCCCGGGAGACCCAGTACTTC
CASTFSRETQYF
>TRBD1|TRBJ1-2|-|TRBV30
TGTGCCTGGAGTCCACTCGGGACAGACTATGGCTACACCTTC
CAWSPLGTDYGYTF
>-|TRBJ2-3|-|TRBV28
TGTGCCAGCCTTATAGGGGGAGCGTTGGCGGATACGCAGTATTTT
CASLIGGALADTQYF
>-|TRBJ2-5|-|TRBV6-5
TGTGCCAGCAGTTACTCGGGACAAGAGACCCAGTACTTC
CASSYSGQETQYF
>-|TRBJ1-2|-|TRBV7-9
TGTGCCAGCAGCTTCGACCCGTACTATGGCTACACCTTC
CASSFDPYYGYTF
>-|TRBJ1-1|-|TRBV6-6
TGTGCCAGCAGTTACATGGACATGAACACTGAAGCTTTCTTT
CASSYMDMNTEAFF
>-|TRBJ2-3|few|TRBV7-8
TGTGCCAGCAGCCCAGGGGCAGATACGCAGTATTTT
CASSPGADTQYF
>-|TRBJ2-4|-|TRBV7-2
TGTGCCAGCAGCTTAGTAAACAGCCTAGCCAAAAACATTCAGTACTTC
CASSLVNSLAKNIQYF
>-|TRBJ2-4|-|TRBV7-3
TGTGCCAGCAGCTTCTACATAGCAGGTACCAAAAACATTCAGTACTTC
CASSFYIAGTKNIQYF
>TRBD2|TRBJ2-3|-|TRBV4-1
TGCGCCAGCAGCCAAGATCCGGGGGGGCTAACAGATACGCAGTATTTT
CASSQDPGGLTDTQYF
>-|TRBJ2-3|-|TRBV10-1
TGCGCCAGCAGTCCGGATATGGCAGATACGCAGTATTTT
CASSPDMADTQYF
>-|TRBJ1-1|-|TRBV6-1
TGTGCCAGCAGTGAAGGGGAGGGGTCAGCTTTCTTT
CASSEGEGSAFF
>-|TRBJ2-5|-|TRBV9
TGTGCCAGCAGCGTCGGGGGGCCCCAAGAGACCCAGTACTTC
CASSVGGPQETQYF
>-|TRBJ2-1|-|TRBV5-5
TGTGCCAGCAGCTTGGGTTGGGAACTCTACAATGAGCAGTTCTTC
CASSLGWELYNEQFF